This T cell receptor beta chain is from a study of vaccination and CD4 T cells after COVID-19. Trimming took off 7 bases at V and 7 bases at J, with 26 bases between the two ends. The length of the CDR3 is 17 residues. As to treatment: roughly nine-day PBMC culture with coronavirus spike peptide pools or control peptides (ViraFEST assay). Sequencing of DNA taken from cultured CD4+ T cells relied on the Oncomine TCR Beta short-read assay. TCRdb reanalysed the PCR reads using MiXCR and keeps one entry per CDR3 protein. The sample lists 7,400 or so distinct CDR3 sequences, 57% seen once, with roughly 23% in the top ten. This clonotype is classed as large. The target antigen is unknown.

This sequence originates from a human donor who had recovered from COVID-19. Sequencing was done on a sample of CD4+ T cells from blood, cultured in vitro. The chain carries TRBV12-3 or TRBV12-4 and TRBJ1-5, with D possibly TRBD1 on 6 matching bases. For the CDR3, the DNA is TGTGCCAGCACCATCATCTCAACACAGGGAAGAGTGCAGCCCCAGCATTTT. As protein: CASTIISTQGRVQPQHF.